The 21 T cell receptor beta chains presented below share a single source sample, sequenced in a study of T cell responses to AZD1222 COVID-19 vaccine. Libraries were prepared by immunoSEQ multiplex PCR; TCRdb keeps only in-frame clonotypes and omits some of them. The sample contains about 130,000 clones, approximately 92% of which appear only once. The source was peripheral blood, collected 28 days after the second AZD1222 dose. These receptors all stem from an adult who received the AZD1222 COVID-19 vaccine.

The chain couples TRBV7-2 to TRBJ1-5; TRBD1 is a possible D gene (5 bases). The CDR3 is 15 residues long. Germline V CDR1 and CDR2: SGHTA, FQGNSA. V was trimmed by 7 bases and J by 4 bases, leaving 17 bases between them. DNA for the CDR3: TGTGCCAGCACCCCGACTCGGGACGGAAATCAGCCCCAGCATTTT. Protein: CASTPTRDGNQPQHF.

V usage is TRBV9 and J usage is TRBJ1-2, with D unclear. CDR3 length: 13 residues. V was shortened by 6 bases and J by 0 bases, with 9 bases between the two germline ends. Germline CDR1 and CDR2: SGDLS and YYNGEE. The CDR3 spells CASMVGANYGYTF. The CDR3 coding sequence is TGTGCCAGCATGGTCGGTGCTAACTATGGCTACACCTTC.

The V call is TRBV5-1, the J call TRBJ2-6; TRBD1 is a possible D gene (6 bases). CDR1 is SGHRS, CDR2 YFSETQ, per germline. Trimming cost V 4 bases and J 2 bases, with 16 bases left between them. The CDR3 length is 17 residues. CDR3 sequence (DNA): TGCGCCAGCAGCCTAACCGTCACAGGGACTGGGGCCAACGTCCTGACTTTC. Translating gives CASSLTVTGTGANVLTF.

The V call is TRBV9, the J call TRBJ1-6; the D gene is possibly TRBD1 (6 bases). This CDR3 spans 14 amino acids. Germline loops: CDR1 SGDLS, CDR2 YYNGEE. V was clipped by 0 bases and J by 9 bases, with 10 bases between them. The CDR3 protein is CASSVEGGGSPLHF. The CDR3 bases are TGTGCCAGCAGCGTAGAAGGAGGGGGTTCACCCCTCCACTTT. The full variable domain, rest sourced from reference TRBV9 and TRBJ1-6, is DSGVTQTPKHLITATGQRVTLRCSPRSGDLSVYWYQQSLDQGLQFLIQYYNGEERAKGNILERFSAQQFPDLHSELNLSSLELGDSALYFCASSVEGGGSPLHFGNGTRLTVT.

CDR3 nucleotides: TGTGCCAGCTCACCATCTTTGGGGACTGAAGCTTTCTTT. This sequence encodes CASSPSLGTEAFF. The genes are TRBV18 and TRBJ1-1; D unresolved. The CDR3 consists of 13 residues. CDR1 KGHSH and CDR2 LQKENI come from the germline V gene. V gave up 2 bases and J gave up 5 bases, with 9 bases separating them.

The chain combines TRBV5-8 with TRBJ2-5; 7 bases match TRBD1. Germline loops: CDR1 SGHTS, CDR2 YDEGEE. V was clipped by 5 bases and J by 2 bases; unmatched bases: 6. The CDR3 is made up of 14 amino acids. The CDR3 DNA is TGTGCCAGCAGGGGGGACAGCCAGCAAGAGACCCAGTACTTC. Its protein is CASRGDSQQETQYF.

The chain links TRBV29-1 to TRBJ1-2; a weak D match, TRBD1 (6 bases). V dropped 5 bases and J dropped 5 bases, with 15 bases sitting between them. The germline V gene has CDR1 SQVTM and CDR2 ANQGSEA. The CDR3 spans 13 residues. CDR3 protein: CSVKTGQLYGYTF. CDR3 nucleotide sequence: TGCAGCGTTAAGACGGGACAACTTTATGGCTACACCTTC.

This chain uses TRBV7-9 with TRBJ1-6, with TRBD1 identical over 9 bases. This CDR3 region has 17 residues. Per germline, CDR1 SEHNR and CDR2 FQNEAQ (reference sequence). V gave up 5 bases and J gave up 9 bases; unmatched junction bases: 14. This CDR3 reads CASSLGGQGIESSPLHF. The DNA of the CDR3 is TGTGCCAGCAGCCTAGGGGGACAGGGAATAGAGTCTTCACCCCTCCACTTT.

The chain couples TRBV5-6 to TRBJ1-2, with 9 nucleotides matching TRBD1. CDR1 and CDR2 (germline): SGHDT, YYEEEE. This CDR3 is 14 amino acids long. V was pared by 3 bases and J by 4 bases, with 4 bases of the junction left unmatched. Written as DNA, the CDR3 is TGTGCCAGCAGCTGGACAGGGGCGATCTATGGCTACACCTTC. Translation gives CASSWTGAIYGYTF.

CDR3 in amino acids: CASSRTGQDNEQFF. The CDR3 nucleotides read TGTGCCAGCTCACGAACGGGACAAGACAATGAGCAGTTCTTC. J is TRBJ2-1 and V is TRBV18; TRBD1 might be the D (6 bases). Trimming removed 4 bases at V and 5 bases at J, with 12 bases between. The germline V gene encodes CDR1 KGHSH and CDR2 LQKENI. CDR3 length equals 14 residues.

This rearrangement joins TRBV27 to TRBJ2-7; D assignment may be TRBD1 or TRBD2 (5 bases each). V was shortened by 6 bases and J by 6 bases, with 15 bases between the two germline ends. This CDR3 spans 13 amino acids. CDR1 is MNHEY, CDR2 SMNVEV, per germline (reference sequence). The chain's CDR3 is CASSPSRGLEQYF. As DNA, the CDR3 is TGTGCCAGCAGCCCCTCTCGGGGCCTCGAGCAGTACTTC.

J is TRBJ1-1 and V is TRBV7-9, with TRBD1 as a possible D gene (5 bases). Germline CDR1 and CDR2: SEHNR and FQNEAQ (reference sequence). The CDR3 has 16 residues. V was pared by 5 bases and J by 5 bases, with 21 bases between. CDR3 nucleotide sequence: TGTGCCAGCAGCATCGGCGGGTGGGGCGAAAAGACTGAAGCTTTCTTT. Translation: CASSIGGWGEKTEAFF.

This rearrangement joins TRBV19 to TRBJ1-2, with TRBD1 matching 9 bases. This CDR3 spans 14 amino acids. The germline gives CDR1 LNHDA, CDR2 SQIVND (reference sequence). V dropped 6 bases and J dropped 5; count of bases not matched to a gene: 7. CDR3 residues: CASRTAGTGYGYTF. In DNA, the CDR3 is TGTGCCAGTAGAACCGCCGGGACAGGGTATGGCTACACCTTC.

The rearrangement links TRBV6-5 to TRBJ1-2, with D tentatively TRBD1 (5 bases). Germline V gives CDR1 MNHEY, CDR2 SVGAGI. CDR3 size: 13 residues. Trimming cost V 8 bases and J 8 bases, with 18 bases left between them. CDR3 sequence (DNA): TGTGCCAGCGCCCCCCCCGTGGGGGGGGGCTACACCTTC. This translates into CASAPPVGGGYTF.

The gene calls are TRBV14 and TRBJ1-2; D gene ambiguous. Per the germline V gene, CDR1 is SGHDN and CDR2 is FVKESK. V lost 1 base, J lost 5 bases, and 8 bases lay in between. The CDR3 runs 13 residues. This chain's CDR3 is CASSQATGYGYTF. The CDR3 DNA follows: TGTGCCAGCAGCCAAGCTACGGGATATGGCTACACCTTC.

This chain uses TRBV6-6 with TRBJ2-7; D uncertain. The germline CDR1 and CDR2 sequences are MNHNY and SVGAGI (reference sequence). Trimming left V 5 bases short and J 3 bases short, with 8 bases between. This CDR3 is built from 12 residues. The CDR3 region is CASSRSVYEQYF. Here the CDR3 DNA reads TGTGCCAGCAGTCGGAGCGTCTACGAGCAGTACTTC.

This chain links TRBV9 with TRBJ2-7; D not resolved. Trimming took 0 bases from V and 0 from J, leaving 10 bases between them. This CDR3 is built from 15 residues. Germline V gene sequence: CDR1 SGDLS, CDR2 YYNGEE. CDR3 in amino acids: CASSVGADLSYEQYF. CDR3 coding DNA: TGTGCCAGCAGCGTAGGGGCGGACCTCTCCTACGAGCAGTACTTC.

The chain has TRBV25-1 and TRBJ2-3; D not resolved. The CDR3 totals 12 residues. Trimming removed 9 bases at V and 4 bases at J, with 11 bases between. CDR1 is MGHDK, CDR2 SYGVNS, per germline. The CDR3 here is CASRKWADTQYF. The CDR3 nucleotides read TGTGCCAGTAGGAAATGGGCAGATACGCAGTATTTT. Together with reference TRBV25-1 and TRBJ2-3, the CDR3 gives the full variable domain: EADIYQTPRYLVIGTGKKITLECSQTMGHDKMYWYQQDPGMELHLIHYSYGVNSTEKGDLSSESTVSRIRTEHFPLTLESARPSHTSQYLCASRKWADTQYFGPGTRLTVL.

The chain combines TRBV30 with TRBJ2-7, with a possible D match to TRBD1 (5 bases). The CDR3 is 13 amino acids. The V gene's germline CDR1 is GTSNPN and CDR2 SVGIG (reference sequence). Trimming cost V 0 bases and J 0 bases, with 6 bases left between them. CDR3 DNA sequence: TGTGCCTGGAGTGTCGACAGCTCCTACGAGCAGTACTTC. Its translation: CAWSVDSSYEQYF.

This chain links TRBV27 with TRBJ1-1; 9 bases map to TRBD1. V dropped 5 bases and J dropped 8; count of bases not matched to a gene: 6. Germline loops: CDR1 MNHEY, CDR2 SMNVEV (reference sequence). The CDR3 runs to 13 residues. The CDR3 is CASSRYRGQEAFF. CDR3 nucleotide sequence: TGTGCCAGCAGTCGGTACAGGGGGCAAGAAGCTTTCTTT.

The chain carries TRBV6-5 and TRBJ2-5, with TRBD2 as a possible D gene (7 bases). The CDR3 loop spans 15 amino acids. V was cut by 6 bases and J by 4 bases, with 18 bases left in between. The germline gives CDR1 MNHEY, CDR2 SVGAGI. CDR3 residues: CASRGGLTLGETQYF. The CDR3 DNA follows: TGTGCCAGCAGGGGGGGGCTAACCCTCGGAGAGACCCAGTACTTC.